The present entry profiles one T cell receptor (beta chain) with its context. Its antigen is unknown. Using immunoSEQ multiplex PCR, the repertoire was profiled, and TCRdb retains in-frame clones only, with some absent. This sample has roughly 3,000 clones, with roughly 70% found just once. This sample was taken from a study of tissue T cells after allogeneic stem cell transplantation. General study points: Anatomically similar tissues had similar TCR repertoires within each patient. Sampling depth was limited, and the cohort was small and clinically varied.

Losses at the gene ends were 4 bases for V and 6 bases for J; bases not matched to a gene: 11. CDR1 is SGHDN and CDR2 is FVKESK in the germline V gene. The CDR3 is made up of 16 amino acids. The TCR originated in a male donor at least 60 years old with lung cancer. The chain joins TRBV14 to TRBJ2-7; 11 positions agree with TRBD2. The sequenced sample was tissue from the right colon, obtained at autopsy. CDR3: CASSPTSGRSPFEQYF. The CDR3 DNA sequence: TGTGCCAGCAGCCCCACTAGCGGGAGAAGTCCCTTCGAGCAGTACTTC. Full variable domain (missing parts from reference TRBV14 and TRBJ2-7): EAGVTQFPSHSVIEKGQTVTLRCDPISGHDNLYWYRRVMGKEIKFLLHFVKESKQDESGMPNNRFLAERTGGTYSTLKVQPAELEDSGVYFCASSPTSGRSPFEQYFGPGTRLTVT.